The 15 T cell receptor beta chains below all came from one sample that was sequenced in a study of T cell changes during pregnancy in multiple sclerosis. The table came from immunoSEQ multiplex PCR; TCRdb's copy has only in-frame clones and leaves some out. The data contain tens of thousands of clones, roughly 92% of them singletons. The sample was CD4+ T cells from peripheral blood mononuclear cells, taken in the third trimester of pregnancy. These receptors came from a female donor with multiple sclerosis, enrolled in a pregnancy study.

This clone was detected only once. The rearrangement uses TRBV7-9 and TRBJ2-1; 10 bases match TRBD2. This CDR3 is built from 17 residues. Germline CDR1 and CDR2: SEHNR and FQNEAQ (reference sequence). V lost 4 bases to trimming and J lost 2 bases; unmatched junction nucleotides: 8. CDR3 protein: CASSSGAGGPPYNEQFF. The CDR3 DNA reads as TGTGCCAGCAGCTCAGGAGCGGGAGGGCCCCCCTACAATGAGCAGTTCTTC.

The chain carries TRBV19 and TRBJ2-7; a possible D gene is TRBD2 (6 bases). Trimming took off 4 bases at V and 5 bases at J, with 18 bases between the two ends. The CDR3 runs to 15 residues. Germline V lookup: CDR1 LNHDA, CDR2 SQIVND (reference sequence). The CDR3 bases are TGTGCCAGTAGTAACCAGGGTGGAGGGGTCCACGAGCAGTACTTC. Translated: CASSNQGGGVHEQYF. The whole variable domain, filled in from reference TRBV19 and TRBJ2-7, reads DGGITQSPKYLFRKEGQNVTLSCEQNLNHDAMYWYRQDPGQGLRLIYYSQIVNDFQKGDIAEGYSVSREKKESFPLTVTSAQKNPTAFYLCASSNQGGGVHEQYFGPGTRLTVT.

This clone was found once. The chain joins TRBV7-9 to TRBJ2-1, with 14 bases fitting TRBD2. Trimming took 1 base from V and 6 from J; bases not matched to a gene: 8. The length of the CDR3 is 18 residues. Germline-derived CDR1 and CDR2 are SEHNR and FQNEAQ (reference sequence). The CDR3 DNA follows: TGTGCCAGCAGCTTAGAACGACCAGGGACTAGCGGGAGCAATGAGCAGTTCTTC. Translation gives CASSLERPGTSGSNEQFF.

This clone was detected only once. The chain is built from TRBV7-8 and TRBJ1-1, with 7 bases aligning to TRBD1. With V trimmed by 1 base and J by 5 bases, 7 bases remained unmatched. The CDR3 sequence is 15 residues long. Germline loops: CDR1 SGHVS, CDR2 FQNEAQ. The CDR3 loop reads CASSLGNRGGTEAFF. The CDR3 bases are TGTGCCAGCAGCTTAGGGAACAGGGGCGGTACTGAAGCTTTCTTT.

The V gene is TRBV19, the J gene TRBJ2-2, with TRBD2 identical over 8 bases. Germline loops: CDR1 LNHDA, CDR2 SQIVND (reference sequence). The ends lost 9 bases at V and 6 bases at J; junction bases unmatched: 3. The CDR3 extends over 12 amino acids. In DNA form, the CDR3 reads TGTGCCAGCGGGAGGGCCGCCGGGGAGCTGTTTTTT. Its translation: CASGRAAGELFF.

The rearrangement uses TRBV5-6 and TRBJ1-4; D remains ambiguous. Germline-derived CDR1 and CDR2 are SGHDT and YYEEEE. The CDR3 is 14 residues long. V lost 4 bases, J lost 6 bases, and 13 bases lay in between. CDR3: CASSPAGRDEKLFF. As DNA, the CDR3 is TGTGCCAGCAGCCCGGCTGGTCGGGATGAAAAACTGTTTTTT.

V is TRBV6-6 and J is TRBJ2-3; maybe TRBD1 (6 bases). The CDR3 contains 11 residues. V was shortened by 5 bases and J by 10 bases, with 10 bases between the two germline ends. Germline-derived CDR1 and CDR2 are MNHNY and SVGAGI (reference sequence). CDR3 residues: CASSPTGPQYF. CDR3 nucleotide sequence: TGTGCCAGCAGTCCGACAGGTCCGCAGTATTTT.

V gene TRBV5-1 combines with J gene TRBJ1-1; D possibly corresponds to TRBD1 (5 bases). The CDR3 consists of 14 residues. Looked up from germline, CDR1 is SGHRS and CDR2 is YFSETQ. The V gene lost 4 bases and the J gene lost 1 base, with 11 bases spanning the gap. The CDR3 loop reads CASSPQGQNTEAFF. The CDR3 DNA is TGCGCCAGCAGCCCGCAAGGACAGAACACTGAAGCTTTCTTT.

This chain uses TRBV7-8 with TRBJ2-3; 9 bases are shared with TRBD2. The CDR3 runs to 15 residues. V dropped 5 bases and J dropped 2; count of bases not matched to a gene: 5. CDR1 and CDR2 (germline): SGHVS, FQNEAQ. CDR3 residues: CASSLRLAVTDTQYF. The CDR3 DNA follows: TGTGCCAGCAGCCTCCGACTAGCGGTCACAGATACGCAGTATTTT.

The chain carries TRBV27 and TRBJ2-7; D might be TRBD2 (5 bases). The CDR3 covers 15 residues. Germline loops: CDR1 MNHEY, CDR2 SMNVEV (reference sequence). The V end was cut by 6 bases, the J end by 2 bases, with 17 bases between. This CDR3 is CASRSAGVPTYEQYF. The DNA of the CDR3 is TGTGCCAGCAGGAGCGCCGGGGTGCCAACCTACGAGCAGTACTTC.

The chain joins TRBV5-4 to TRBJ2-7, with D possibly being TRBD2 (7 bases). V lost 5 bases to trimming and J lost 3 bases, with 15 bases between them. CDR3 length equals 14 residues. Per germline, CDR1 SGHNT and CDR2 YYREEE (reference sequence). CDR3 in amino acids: CASRRGASGYEQYF. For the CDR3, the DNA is TGTGCCAGCAGGAGGGGGGCTAGCGGCTACGAGCAGTACTTC.

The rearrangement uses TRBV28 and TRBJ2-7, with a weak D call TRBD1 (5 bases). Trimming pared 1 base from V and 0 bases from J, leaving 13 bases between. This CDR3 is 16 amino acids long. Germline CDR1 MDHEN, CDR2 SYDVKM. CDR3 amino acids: CASSLFGQGLSYEQYF. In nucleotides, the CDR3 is TGTGCCAGCAGTTTATTCGGCCAGGGCCTCTCCTACGAGCAGTACTTC.

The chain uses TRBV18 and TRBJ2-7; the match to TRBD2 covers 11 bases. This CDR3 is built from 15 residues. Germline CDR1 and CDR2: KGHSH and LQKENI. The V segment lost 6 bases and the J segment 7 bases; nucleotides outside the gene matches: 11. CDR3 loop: CASSSGLAGLGEQYF. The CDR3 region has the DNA TGTGCCAGCTCTTCCGGACTAGCGGGCCTAGGAGAGCAGTACTTC.

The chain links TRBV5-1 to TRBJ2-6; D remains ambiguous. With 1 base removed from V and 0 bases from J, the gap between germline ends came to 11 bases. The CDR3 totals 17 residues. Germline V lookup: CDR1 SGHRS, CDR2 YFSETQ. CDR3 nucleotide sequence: TGCGCCAGCAGCTTGCTTCCAACGAGCTCTGGGGCCAACGTCCTGACTTTC. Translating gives CASSLLPTSSGANVLTF. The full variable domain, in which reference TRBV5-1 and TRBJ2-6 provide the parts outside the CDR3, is KAGVTQTPRYLIKTRGQQVTLSCSPISGHRSVSWYQQTPGQGLQFLFEYFSETQRNKGNFPGRFSGRQFSNSRSEMNVSTLELGDSALYLCASSLLPTSSGANVLTFGAGSRLTVL.

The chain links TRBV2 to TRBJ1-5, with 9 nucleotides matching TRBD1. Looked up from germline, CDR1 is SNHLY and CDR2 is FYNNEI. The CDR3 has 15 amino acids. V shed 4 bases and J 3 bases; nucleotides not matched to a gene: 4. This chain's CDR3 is CASSADRGNNQPQHF. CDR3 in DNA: TGTGCCAGCAGTGCGGACAGGGGTAACAATCAGCCCCAGCATTTT.